This entry describes one T cell receptor beta chain. Assay used: immunoSEQ multiplex PCR; TCRdb lists only in-frame clones, some missing. The sample shows some 270,000 clones, roughly 86% of them seen only once. Germline V lookup: CDR1 SGHRS, CDR2 YFSETQ. There are 14 residues in the CDR3. V dropped 0 bases and J dropped 5 bases, with 11 bases sitting between them. These data originate in a study of blood T cell repertoires in COVID-19. Study-wide context: PBMCs, B-cell-depleted T cells, or T cells provided the cDNA or gDNA that made up the material.

This clonotype was sampled from a woman aged 60-75 years who had recovered from COVID-19. What was sequenced was PBMCs or T cells enriched from blood (not recorded which). The chain carries TRBV5-1 and TRBJ2-5, with D unclear. CDR3 coding DNA: TGCGCCAGCAGCTTGGCCGATGCCCGGGAGACCCAGTACTTC. This gives the protein CASSLADARETQYF.